The entry below gives a single T cell receptor beta chain sequence along with its context. Its cognate antigen is unknown. This specimen comes from a study of regulatory T cells in long-lasting Graves disease. Regarding time point: persistent/refractory GD, antithyroid drugs over 5 years with positive TRAb. Extracted RNA from PBMCs served as the source of the TCR library. The patients were drawn from one endocrinology department in Xi'an, China. Study-wide results and limits: Newly diagnosed patients had higher TCR diversity than persistent Graves' patients did.

Library construction for TCR beta used iRepertoire HTBI primers and Arm-PCR of CDR3 regions. MiXCR, applied by TCRdb to the multiplex PCR reads, yields one record per CDR3 protein. The data hold roughly 500,000 distinct CDR3 sequences, with less than 25% observed a single time. This specimen was peripheral blood mononuclear cells (PBMCs), taken when the disease was refractory, from a patient treated with antithyroid drugs. The clonotype was recovered from a female donor with Graves disease.

CDR3 DNA sequence: TGTGCCAGTAGTATCTCGGGTACCGCTGAAGCTTTCTTT. Translating gives CASSISGTAEAFF. The rearrangement links TRBV19 to TRBJ1-1; D is unclear. The CDR3 totals 13 residues. The V gene's germline CDR1 is LNHDA and CDR2 SQIVND (reference sequence). The V and J ends lost 3 bases and 6 bases respectively, with 11 bases between them.